One and the same sample provided the 25 T cell receptor beta chains below, sequenced in a study of blood T cell repertoires in COVID-19. Assay: immunoSEQ multiplex PCR; the TCRdb copy retains only in-frame clones and omits some. The top ten clones hold less than 6% of a sample with roughly 330,000 clones, 70% to 90% of them seen once. Sequenced input: PBMCs or T cells enriched from blood (not recorded which). These receptors were collected from a woman in her twenties or thirties who had recovered from COVID-19.

The chain is built from TRBV27 and TRBJ2-1, with TRBD2 as a possible D gene (6 bases). The ends were cut back, 5 bases at V and 7 bases at J, with 12 bases in the middle. CDR1 and CDR2 from the germline V gene are MNHEY and SMNVEV (reference sequence). This CDR3 has 13 residues. CDR3 in DNA: TGTGCCAGCAGTCAGACTAGGAGTAATGAGCAGTTCTTC. This gives the protein CASSQTRSNEQFF.

The chain couples TRBV30 to TRBJ1-2, with TRBD1 identical over 8 bases. CDR3 length: 14 residues. V lost 1 base to trimming and J lost 4 bases; unmatched junction nucleotides: 5. The V gene's germline CDR1 is GTSNPN and CDR2 SVGIG (reference sequence). The CDR3 DNA reads as TGTGCCTGGAGTGGGACAGGGCAGGCCTATGGCTACACCTTC. This codes for CAWSGTGQAYGYTF. Based on the CDR3 plus reference TRBV30 and TRBJ1-2, the full variable domain is SQTIHQWPATLVQPVGSPLSLECTVEGTSNPNLYWYRQAAGRGLQLLFYSVGIGQISSEVPQNLSASRPQDRQFILSSKKLLLSDSGFYLCAWSGTGQAYGYTFGSGTRLTVV.

The rearrangement links TRBV19 to TRBJ2-6; no reliable D call. The CDR3 sequence is 15 residues long. The germline V gene encodes CDR1 LNHDA and CDR2 SQIVND (reference sequence). V was pared by 1 base and J by 1 base, with 5 bases between. CDR3 in amino acids: CASSIVASGANVLTF. Written as DNA, the CDR3 is TGTGCCAGTAGTATAGTAGCTTCTGGGGCCAACGTCCTGACTTTC.

The chain carries TRBV18 and TRBJ1-3; D not resolved. The CDR3 is 15 amino acids. Trimming removed 3 bases at V and 1 base at J, with 10 bases between. Germline CDR1 reads KGHSH; CDR2 reads LQKENI. The CDR3 spells CASSPGERSGNTIYF. CDR3 sequence (DNA): TGTGCCAGCTCACCCGGGGAACGGTCTGGAAACACCATATATTTT.

As to this clone: Other DNA sequences from this sample encode an identical CDR3 as well. The chain links TRBV5-5 to TRBJ2-7; 10 positions agree with TRBD1. The CDR3 extends over 14 amino acids. Germline trimming cut 0 bases from V and 4 bases from J; bases unmatched to any gene: 1. Germline V CDR1 and CDR2: SGHKS, YYEKEE (reference sequence). The CDR3 sequence: CASSLGTGGYEQYF. DNA for the CDR3: TGTGCCAGCAGCTTGGGGACAGGGGGGTACGAGCAGTACTTC.

The chain has TRBV4-2 and TRBJ1-1; D gene unclear. Trimming removed 5 bases at V and 2 bases at J, with 15 bases between. CDR1 LGHNA and CDR2 YNFKEQ come from the germline V gene. CDR3 length: 15 amino acids. The CDR3 region has the DNA TGTGCCAGCAGCTCTCTCCCCCAGGTTAACACTGAAGCTTTCTTT. This gives the protein CASSSLPQVNTEAFF.

J is TRBJ1-2 and V is TRBV2; possible D gene TRBD1, 6 bases. Trimming pared 3 bases from V and 8 bases from J, leaving 13 bases between. Germline loops: CDR1 SNHLY, CDR2 FYNNEI. This CDR3 is 13 amino acids long. CDR3 nucleotide sequence: TGTGCCAGCAGTGATACAGGGTATTGGGGCTACACCTTC. Amino acids: CASSDTGYWGYTF.

The chain uses TRBV9 and TRBJ1-2, with TRBD1 matching over 8 bases. This CDR3 has 15 residues. Trimming removed 3 bases from V and 8 bases from J; junction bases left unmatched: 12. Germline V CDR1 and CDR2: SGDLS, YYNGEE. The CDR3 DNA follows: TGTGCCAGCAGCGCCGGACAGGGAGGCGTCGGGGGCTACACCTTC. It translates to CASSAGQGGVGGYTF.

The rearrangement uses TRBV4-1 and TRBJ1-2; D is undetermined. CDR1 and CDR2 (germline): MGHRA, YSYEKL. The CDR3 has 13 residues. Between the trimmed V and J ends, which lost 2 bases and 4 bases, there was a span of 8 bases. CDR3 DNA sequence: TGCGCCAGCAGCCAACCGGGAGTCTATGGCTACACCTTC. Translation: CASSQPGVYGYTF.

The chain recombines TRBV4-2 with TRBJ2-1; 8 bases fit TRBD2. CDR1 is LGHNA, CDR2 YNFKEQ, per germline. With 1 base clipped from V and 8 bases from J, the junction kept 25 bases outside the gene matches. The CDR3 is 21 amino acids. The CDR3, as DNA: TGTGCCAGCAGCCAAGTAGAAGGGTTGGGACTGAAAAACTCGGGGGGGTATGAGCAGTTCTTC. Amino acids: CASSQVEGLGLKNSGGYEQFF.

This clone was counted only a few times. The chain recombines TRBV7-3 with TRBJ2-3; 10 bases align to TRBD2. V was pared by 5 bases and J by 6 bases, with 5 bases of the junction left unmatched. The length of the CDR3 is 14 residues. CDR1 SGHTA and CDR2 FQGTGA come from the germline V gene. The CDR3 is CASSPAGGRDTQYF. CDR3 nucleotides: TGTGCCAGCAGCCCAGCGGGGGGGCGGGATACGCAGTATTTT.

This sequence joins TRBV18 and TRBJ1-1, with 10 bases matching TRBD1. The CDR3 spans 19 residues. With 3 bases clipped from V and 4 bases from J, the junction kept 17 bases outside the gene matches. From germline, CDR1 is KGHSH and CDR2 LQKENI. The CDR3: CASSPLYPGQGGFVTEAFF. DNA of the CDR3: TGTGCCAGCTCACCCCTGTACCCTGGACAGGGGGGGTTCGTCACTGAAGCTTTCTTT. Full variable domain (missing parts from reference TRBV18 and TRBJ1-1): NAGVMQNPRHLVRRRGQEARLRCSPMKGHSHVYWYRQLPEEGLKFMVYLQKENIIDESGMPKERFSAEFPKEGPSILRIQQVVRGDSAAYFCASSPLYPGQGGFVTEAFFGQGTRLTVV.

The rearrangement joins TRBV7-9 to TRBJ2-2, with 11 positions matching TRBD1. The CDR3 is 16 amino acids. The V segment lost 5 bases and the J segment 4 bases; nucleotides outside the gene matches: 6. Germline CDR1 and CDR2: SEHNR and FQNEAQ (reference sequence). The CDR3 DNA follows: TGTGCCAGCAGCATCGGACAGGGGGCGTTCACCGGGGAGCTGTTTTTT. Translation: CASSIGQGAFTGELFF.

The genes are TRBV5-1 and TRBJ2-3; no clear D gene. The CDR3 length is 14 residues. Trimming removed 4 bases from V and 6 bases from J, with 15 bases in between. Per germline, CDR1 SGHRS and CDR2 YFSETQ. The CDR3 DNA follows: TGCGCCAGCAGCCCTCAGACTTCCGGGGATACGCAGTATTTT. This codes for CASSPQTSGDTQYF.

V usage is TRBV27 and J usage is TRBJ1-2; 10 positions agree with TRBD1. The CDR3 is made up of 13 amino acids. Germline V CDR1 and CDR2: MNHEY, SMNVEV (reference sequence). The V segment lost 6 bases and the J segment 8 bases; nucleotides outside the gene matches: 6. The DNA for the CDR3 is TGTGCCAGCAGGGGACAGGGGCTTGGAGGCTACACCTTC. It codes for CASRGQGLGGYTF.

V and J are TRBV7-2 and TRBJ2-5; a weak D match, TRBD1 (6 bases). Trimming shortened V by 1 base and J by 12 bases, and 15 bases separated the two germline ends. Germline CDR1 is SGHTA and CDR2 is FQGNSA. This CDR3 contains 13 residues. The CDR3 region is CASSLGVRGIEYF. CDR3 bases: TGTGCCAGCAGCTTAGGAGTTAGGGGGATCGAGTACTTC.

The chain joins TRBV13 to TRBJ1-2; no clear D. The CDR3 has 15 residues. Germline V gives CDR1 PRHDT, CDR2 FYEKMQ (reference sequence). The germline V and J ends were trimmed by 1 base and 4 bases, with 13 bases remaining between them. Here the CDR3 DNA reads TGTGCCAGCAGCTTAGAACATTCTGTTTCCTATGGCTACACCTTC. As protein: CASSLEHSVSYGYTF.

The chain joins TRBV5-1 to TRBJ1-1; D call uncertain. V lost 0 bases and J lost 1, with 10 bases in between. Germline lookup yields CDR1 SGHRS and CDR2 YFSETQ. The CDR3 has 15 residues. The DNA of the CDR3 is TGCGCCAGCAGCTTGGACACAGTTCAGAACACTGAAGCTTTCTTT. Translation gives CASSLDTVQNTEAFF.

The chain employs TRBV10-3 and TRBJ1-2, with D hard to call. Trimming removed 3 bases at V and 2 bases at J, with 13 bases between. This CDR3 spans 15 amino acids. CDR1 is ENHRY, CDR2 SYGVKD, per germline. Here the CDR3 DNA reads TGTGCCATCAGTGACTCAGCAGGTGAGAACTATGGCTACACCTTC. Residues: CAISDSAGENYGYTF.

V and J are TRBV3-1 (or the pseudogene TRBV3-2) and TRBJ1-1; D not certain. Trimming took 4 bases from V and 1 from J, leaving 13 bases between them. CDR1 is LGHDT and CDR2 is YNNKEL in the germline V gene (reference sequence). The CDR3 length is 15 residues. Here the CDR3 reads CASSPSKSGNTEAFF. DNA of the CDR3: TGTGCCAGCAGCCCAAGTAAGTCCGGGAACACTGAAGCTTTCTTT.

The CDR3 is CASSLRVTGIYGYTF. The CDR3 nucleotides are TGTGCCAGCAGTCTCCGCGTGACAGGGATCTATGGCTACACCTTC. The chain couples TRBV28 to TRBJ1-2; 7 positions agree with TRBD1. The junction had 10 bases not matched to a gene; V was cut back by 5 bases and J by 4 bases. Per germline, CDR1 MDHEN and CDR2 SYDVKM. The CDR3 sequence is 15 residues long.

The chain is built from TRBV5-1 and TRBJ1-2, with 8 bases that match TRBD1. Germline CDR1 and CDR2: SGHRS and YFSETQ. The CDR3 is 18 residues long. Trimming took 0 bases from V and 2 from J; bases not matched to a gene: 12. CDR3 protein: CASSLDQGAYSTNYGYTF. CDR3 in DNA: TGCGCCAGCAGCTTGGATCAGGGGGCGTATAGCACCAACTATGGCTACACCTTC.

This clone was recorded once. Within the sample, other DNA sequences also encode this same CDR3. The chain links TRBV5-1 to TRBJ1-4; D may be TRBD1 (6 bases). Germline CDR1 and CDR2: SGHRS and YFSETQ. V lost 0 bases to trimming and J lost 5 bases, with 11 bases between them. The CDR3 totals 15 residues. The CDR3 sequence is CASSLVQGTNEKLFF. The CDR3 nucleotides read TGCGCCAGCAGCTTGGTACAGGGTACAAATGAAAAACTGTTTTTT. Based on the CDR3 plus reference TRBV5-1 and TRBJ1-4, the full variable domain is KAGVTQTPRYLIKTRGQQVTLSCSPISGHRSVSWYQQTPGQGLQFLFEYFSETQRNKGNFPGRFSGRQFSNSRSEMNVSTLELGDSALYLCASSLVQGTNEKLFFGSGTQLSVL.

This chain connects TRBV5-5 to TRBJ1-5; D remains unclear. Germline lookup yields CDR1 SGHKS and CDR2 YYEKEE (reference sequence). V lost 0 bases and J 3 bases, leaving 10 bases between the germline ends. This CDR3 spans 15 amino acids. The CDR3 DNA reads as TGTGCCAGCAGCTTGGGAGGGCAGCCCAATCAGCCCCAGCATTTT. This gives the protein CASSLGGQPNQPQHF.

This chain joins TRBV28 and TRBJ1-1; D is unresolved. The CDR3 loop spans 12 amino acids. Trimming left V 3 bases short and J 9 bases short, with 11 bases between. Germline loops: CDR1 MDHEN, CDR2 SYDVKM. In DNA, the CDR3 is TGTGCCAGCAGTTTGGGAGTAGCGAAAGCTTTCTTT. It yields the protein CASSLGVAKAFF. Full variable domain (remainder filled in from reference TRBV28 and TRBJ1-1): DVKVTQSSRYLVKRTGEKVFLECVQDMDHENMFWYRQDPGLGLRLIYFSYDVKMKEKGDIPEGYSVSREKKERFSLILESASTNQTSMYLCASSLGVAKAFFGQGTRLTVV.